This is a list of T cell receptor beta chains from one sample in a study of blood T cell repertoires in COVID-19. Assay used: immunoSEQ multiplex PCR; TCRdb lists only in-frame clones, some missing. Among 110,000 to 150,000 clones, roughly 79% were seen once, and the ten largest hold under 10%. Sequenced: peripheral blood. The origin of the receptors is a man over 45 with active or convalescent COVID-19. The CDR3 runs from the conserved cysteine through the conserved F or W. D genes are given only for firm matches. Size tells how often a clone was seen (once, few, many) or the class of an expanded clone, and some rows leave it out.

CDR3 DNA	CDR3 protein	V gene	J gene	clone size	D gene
TGTGCCAGCAGCCAATACGAGCGGAGGTTTAATGAGCAGTTCTTC	CASSQYERRFNEQFF	TRBV6-2/TRBV6-3	TRBJ2-1	few	.
TGCGCCAGCGGTAGCGGGGCCGTAGGGGAGCAGTACTTC	CASGSGAVGEQYF	TRBV10-1	TRBJ2-7	.	TRBD2
TGTGCCAGCAGCCTAGGGACAGGGGGGGTTTTGGATCAGCCCCAGCATTTT	CASSLGTGGVLDQPQHF	TRBV7-8	TRBJ1-5	.	TRBD1
TGTGCCAGCAGCGTAGCTCGGGGAGGTTACACCGGGGAGCTGTTTTTT	CASSVARGGYTGELFF	TRBV9	TRBJ2-2	.	.
TGCAGCGTTGGGACAGGGGGAAACACTGAAGCTTTCTTT	CSVGTGGNTEAFF	TRBV29-1	TRBJ1-1	.	TRBD1
TGTGCCAGCAGATTAACTAGCGGGAGGGAAGGGGAGACCCAGTACTTC	CASRLTSGREGETQYF	TRBV2	TRBJ2-5	.	TRBD2
TGCAGCGCTCCACTAGCGGGAGCTGTTTACGTTGAGCAGTTCTTC	CSAPLAGAVYVEQFF	TRBV29-1	TRBJ2-1	.	TRBD2
TGTGCCAGCAGCGCCCAACTAGCGGGAGGGCCAGATACGCAGTATTTT	CASSAQLAGGPDTQYF	TRBV4-2	TRBJ2-3	.	TRBD2
TGTGCCAGCAGTTTCTGGACAGGGGCAGGGGAGCAGTACTTC	CASSFWTGAGEQYF	TRBV28	TRBJ2-7	many	TRBD1
TGCGCCAGCAGCACCAAAGCGGAGGATACGCAGTATTTT	CASSTKAEDTQYF	TRBV5-1	TRBJ2-3	once	.
TGTGCCAGCAGCTTAACGCCGAGCGCCTACTACAATGAGCAGTTCTTC	CASSLTPSAYYNEQFF	TRBV7-3	TRBJ2-1	.	.
TGCGCCAGCAGCTTATTTACTAGCGGGAGCACGGGGGAGCAGTACTTC	CASSLFTSGSTGEQYF	TRBV5-1	TRBJ2-7	.	TRBD2
TGTGCCACATTAGCTGACGACGTCCACACCTTC	CATLADDVHTF	TRBV24-1	TRBJ1-2	once	.
TGTGCCAGCAGCGTAGTGCCCGGGAGTTCCTACGAGCAGTACTTC	CASSVVPGSSYEQYF	TRBV9	TRBJ2-7	.	.
TGTGCCACCCTGTCTGGGGCGGCTGGGGAGCTGTTTTTT	CATLSGAAGELFF	TRBV24-1	TRBJ2-2	.	.
TGTGCCAGCATGCTTCGAGGGAGGGCCGACACCGGGGAGCTGTTTTTT	CASMLRGRADTGELFF	TRBV25-1	TRBJ2-2	.	TRBD2
TGTGCCAGCAGCCACGAGGGCGCTAGCTCCTACAATGAGCAGTTCTTC	CASSHEGASSYNEQFF	TRBV11-2	TRBJ2-1	few	.
TGTGCCAGCAGCCGAGACAGGGACACAGATACGCAGTATTTT	CASSRDRDTDTQYF	TRBV2	TRBJ2-3	.	TRBD1
TGTGCCAGTAGTACCCCGACAGGGATCCATCAGCCCCAGCATTTT	CASSTPTGIHQPQHF	TRBV19	TRBJ1-5	.	TRBD1
TGTGCCAGCAGCGTAGACCGGGACAGGGTAGGAGAGACCCAGTACTTC	CASSVDRDRVGETQYF	TRBV9	TRBJ2-5	.	TRBD1
TGTGCCATCCGAGCTAACTATGGCTACACCTTC	CAIRANYGYTF	TRBV10-3	TRBJ1-2	.	.
TGCGCCAGCAGCCCCGGGTCTTCTCTGGATCAGCCCCAGCATTTT	CASSPGSSLDQPQHF	TRBV5-1	TRBJ1-5	.	.
TGTGCCAGCAGTTTTGGACAGGGCAATCAGCCCCAGCATTTT	CASSFGQGNQPQHF	TRBV27	TRBJ1-5	.	TRBD1
TGTGCCAGCAGCTCATACAGGGGTACAGGGCAGTACTTC	CASSSYRGTGQYF	TRBV28	TRBJ2-7	.	TRBD1
TGTGCCAGCTATATACTAGGAAGAGGGGGTGAGCAGTTCTTC	CASYILGRGGEQFF	TRBV2	TRBJ2-1	.	.
TGTGCCAGCAGCTCAACAGGGTACGAGCAGTACTTC	CASSSTGYEQYF	TRBV7-9	TRBJ2-7	.	.
TGTGCCTGGAGTGGGGCTAGCGGGCCCTCAGATACGCAGTATTTT	CAWSGASGPSDTQYF	TRBV30	TRBJ2-3	.	TRBD2
TGTGCCAGCTCGCCCGGACTGCCCGCGAACACCGGGGAGCTGTTTTTT	CASSPGLPANTGELFF	TRBV18	TRBJ2-2	.	.
TGTGCCAGCAGCCAAGCCGGGGGTTACGAGCAGTACTTC	CASSQAGGYEQYF	TRBV21-1	TRBJ2-7	.	.
TGTGCCAGCAGCTTAGGACTAGAACCTACGCAGTATTTT	CASSLGLEPTQYF	TRBV13	TRBJ2-3	once	.
TGTGCCAGCAGCCTCCGGGACAGGCTAAAAGCTTTCTTT	CASSLRDRLKAFF	TRBV11-2	TRBJ1-1	.	TRBD1
TGTGCCACCAGTCCAGGACATTACGAGCAGTACTTC	CATSPGHYEQYF	TRBV24-1	TRBJ2-7	.	.
TGTGCCAGCAGTTACTCACTGGTGGACACCATATATTTT	CASSYSLVDTIYF	TRBV6-6	TRBJ1-3	.	.
TGTGCCAGCAGTTCCCTGGGACTAGCGGGAGATAACACCGGGGAGCTGTTTTTT	CASSSLGLAGDNTGELFF	TRBV6-2/TRBV6-3	TRBJ2-2	.	TRBD2
TGTGCCAGCAACTCCCGGACAGTAAGCTCCTATAATTCACCCCTCCACTTT	CASNSRTVSSYNSPLHF	TRBV28	TRBJ1-6	.	.
TGTGCCACCAGCATCCCTCGGACTAGCGGTCAAGAGACCCAGTACTTC	CATSIPRTSGQETQYF	TRBV15	TRBJ2-5	.	TRBD2
TGTGCCAGTAGTAAGGGGCGACGGACAGGCGACTCTGAAGCTTTCTTT	CASSKGRRTGDSEAFF	TRBV19	TRBJ1-1	.	TRBD1
TGTGCCAGCTGTGAGCTAGCGGGAGTGGACGAGCAGTACTTC	CASCELAGVDEQYF	TRBV6-1	TRBJ2-7	.	TRBD2
TGTGCCAGCAGGGGACAGGGGGCCTACGAGCAGTACTTC	CASRGQGAYEQYF	TRBV7-9	TRBJ2-7	many	TRBD1
TGCGCCAGCAGCTTTCGGATGGGGCCTAGTACAGATACGCAGTATTTT	CASSFRMGPSTDTQYF	TRBV5-1	TRBJ2-3	.	.
TGCGCCAGCAGCTGGGGGGGCGGGAAGGAGACCCAGTACTTC	CASSWGGGKETQYF	TRBV5-1	TRBJ2-5	once	.
TGTGCCAGCAGCGTCCAGGGGGCGCTTCTTGGCAATCAGCCCCAGCATTTT	CASSVQGALLGNQPQHF	TRBV2	TRBJ1-5	.	TRBD1
TGCAGCGTTACAGGGTTTGATGATCAGCCCCAGCATTTT	CSVTGFDDQPQHF	TRBV29-1	TRBJ1-5	.	.
TGCGCCAGCAGCCCTACAGGGGGCGATCAGCCCCAGCATTTT	CASSPTGGDQPQHF	TRBV5-1	TRBJ1-5	few	TRBD1